The clone carrying this T cell receptor beta chain was seen a few times. Antigen unknown. The sample comes from a study of vaccination and CD4 T cells after COVID-19. The time point is: late sampling 161 to 241 days after vaccination in a few convalescent patients. Specified treatment: roughly ten-day PBMC culture with coronavirus spike peptide pools or control peptides (ViraFEST assay). Scientists ran DNA taken from cultured CD4+ T cells through the Oncomine TCR Beta short-read assay for sequencing. Using its own MiXCR run on the PCR reads, TCRdb lists one record per CDR3 protein. The table shows approximately 22,000 distinct CDR3 sequences, with around a third occurring only once. The V gene end was trimmed by 6 bases and the J gene end by 6 bases; junction bases not matched to a gene: 7. Germline values: CDR1 MNHNS, CDR2 SASEGT. The CDR3 runs 13 residues.

This material consisted of CD4+ T cells from blood, cultured in vitro, taken about 7 months after SARS-CoV-2 vaccination. This chain joins TRBV6-1 and TRBJ2-7; 8 bases match TRBD2. The sequence was obtained from a human donor who had recovered from COVID-19. CDR3 nucleotides: TGTGCCAGCAGGCGGACTAGCCTCTCCGAGCAGTACTTC. This gives the protein CASRRTSLSEQYF.